This T cell receptor beta chain was sequenced in a study of T cell responses to AZD1222 COVID-19 vaccine (dated by TCRdb to the early 2020s). Describing the broader study: Because spike-specific TCR depth and breadth did not differ between the two schedules, AZD1222 recipients who got a second dose at roughly 4 weeks were pooled with those who got a second dose at roughly 12 weeks. TCR sequencing covered fewer than 250 trial participants: 200 to 220 given two doses of AZD1222 and 26 given two doses of MenACWY control vaccine. Trial participants were enrolled by age into 18-55, 56-69 and 70-plus year subgroups, with approximately 150, 28 and 58 TCR-sequenced participants respectively.

Here is what the overall study found, with its caveats: Participants were mostly white British, with more females than males. The authors suggested clonal diversity may have been underestimated. After two AZD1222 doses, both the breadth and the depth of spike-specific TCRs were significantly higher than at day 0 and than in MenACWY recipients. Epitopes outside the regions mutated in the B.1.351 and B.1.1.7 variants were reportedly recognized by nearly half of the unique spike-specific TCRs. In the small 56-69-year group, the increase in depth fell short of significance, most likely because of low power. Conclusions about previously exposed vaccinees were limited because only six AZD1222 recipients were SARS-CoV-2 seropositive at baseline. Because no day 14 peak-response samples were available, repertoires were characterized only after the peak T cell response. The vaccine-associated CD4 TCRs covered the entire spike protein, and the dominant responses fell in regions 160-218 and 743-854.

The CDR3 regions of human TCRbeta chains were subjected to immunosequencing. From the authors' description of their analysis: Repertoire TCRs were matched against a reference library of SARS-CoV-2-specific TCRs generated with the MIRA antigen-specificity platform. Breadth was defined as the fraction of unique TCRs that were SARS-CoV-2-associated. Depth was defined as the fraction of total T cells that were SARS-CoV-2-associated. Using the MIRA data, every spike-specific TCR was mapped to the spike region that the TCR reacted to and assigned to either a CD4 or a CD8 class. Log10-transformed breadth and depth values were compared by one-way ANOVA with Sidak's multiple comparisons tests. Entries here come from immuneACCESS through TCRdb and include only in-frame sequences with V and J called. Some clones fail to appear in such tables; in the studies checked, an unresolved V gene covers under half of the shortfall, and the cause of the remainder is unknown. From that table come the V and J calls and clone size; the DNA was used to work out D and trimming. The sample contains 150,000 to 200,000 clones, less than 95% of them found a single time. Approximately 0.64% of the sample belongs to the ten largest clones.

According to the germline V gene (reference sequence), CDR1 reads DFQATT and CDR2 reads SNEGSKA. V drops 3 bases and J drops 2 bases, leaving 14 bases in between. The CDR3 sequence holds 14 residues, the cysteine and phenylalanine included. The retained sequence is limited to the CDR3, 42 bases, with the frame set at the first base. Read against the paper, the sample's time point label means: baseline before first vaccination. The vaccinee samples were drawn from two UK trials, COV001 and COV002, one of which was a single-blind randomized controlled phase 2/3 trial testing AZD1222 (ChAdOx1 nCoV-19) in healthy adults. For TCRbeta chain sequencing, PBMC samples from trial participants were taken at day 0 and at day 28 after the second dose. Concerning this clone: It has no known antigen specificity. No qualities accompany the bases; no much larger clone lies one base away.

This clonotype was obtained from an adult in good health. The sample was peripheral blood, taken on day 0 of AZD1222 vaccination. This receptor chain uses TRBV20-1 and TRBJ2-7; matching of 5 bases hints at TRBD1 as the D gene. The DNA reads as follows: TGCAGTGCTAGTACCTTAGGGGATCCCTACGAGCAGTACTTC. The encoded protein is CSASTLGDPYEQYF.